This T cell receptor (beta chain) originates from a study of control samples from healthy donors and cancer patients. V dropped 1 base and J dropped 2; count of bases not matched to a gene: 1. Germline assignment: CDR1 GTSNPN and CDR2 SVGIG (reference sequence). The CDR3 totals 13 residues. Clones were sequenced by immunoSEQ multiplex PCR, and TCRdb holds only the in-frame ones, with some missing. Among about 82,000 clones listed, about 91% were seen once. The clonotype was recovered from a man aged 45-60 years in good health. This chain links TRBV30 with TRBJ1-1, with 7 bases that match TRBD1. The specimen was blood. The CDR3 loop is CAWSGQGNTEAFF. The CDR3 DNA is TGTGCCTGGAGTGGACAGGGTAACACTGAAGCTTTCTTT. The full variable domain, with the rest looked up from reference TRBV30 and TRBJ1-1, is SQTIHQWPATLVQPVGSPLSLECTVEGTSNPNLYWYRQAAGRGLQLLFYSVGIGQISSEVPQNLSASRPQDRQFILSSKKLLLSDSGFYLCAWSGQGNTEAFFGQGTRLTVV.